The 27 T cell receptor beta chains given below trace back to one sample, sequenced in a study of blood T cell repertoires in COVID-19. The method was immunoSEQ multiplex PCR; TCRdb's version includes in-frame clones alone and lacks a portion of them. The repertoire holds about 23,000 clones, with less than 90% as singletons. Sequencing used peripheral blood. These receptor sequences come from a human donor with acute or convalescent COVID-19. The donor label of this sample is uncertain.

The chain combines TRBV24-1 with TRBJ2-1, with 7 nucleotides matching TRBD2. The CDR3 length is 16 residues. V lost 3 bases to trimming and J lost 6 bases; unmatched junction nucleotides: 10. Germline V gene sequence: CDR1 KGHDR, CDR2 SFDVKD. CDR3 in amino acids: CATSDASGKGANEQFF. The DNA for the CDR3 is TGTGCCACCAGTGATGCTAGCGGCAAGGGTGCCAATGAGCAGTTCTTC.

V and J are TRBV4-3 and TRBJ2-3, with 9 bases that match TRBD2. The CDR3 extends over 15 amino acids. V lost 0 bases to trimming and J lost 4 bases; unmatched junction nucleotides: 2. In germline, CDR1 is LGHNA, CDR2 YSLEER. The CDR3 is CASSQDRGGADTQYF. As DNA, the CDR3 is TGCGCCAGCAGCCAAGATCGCGGGGGGGCAGATACGCAGTATTTT.

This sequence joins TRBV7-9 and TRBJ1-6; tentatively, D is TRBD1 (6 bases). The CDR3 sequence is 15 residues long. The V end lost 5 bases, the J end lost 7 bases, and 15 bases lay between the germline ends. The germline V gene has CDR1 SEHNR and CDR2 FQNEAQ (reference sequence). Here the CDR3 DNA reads TGTGCCAGCAGCCGGGGGGGCCCGTGGAATTCACCCCTCCACTTT. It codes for CASSRGGPWNSPLHF.

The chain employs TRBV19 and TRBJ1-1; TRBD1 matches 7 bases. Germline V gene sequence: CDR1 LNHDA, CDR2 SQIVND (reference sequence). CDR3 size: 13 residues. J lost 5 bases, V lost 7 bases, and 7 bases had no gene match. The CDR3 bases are TGTGCCAGTACCTCGACAGGGAGGACTGAAGCTTTCTTT. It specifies CASTSTGRTEAFF.

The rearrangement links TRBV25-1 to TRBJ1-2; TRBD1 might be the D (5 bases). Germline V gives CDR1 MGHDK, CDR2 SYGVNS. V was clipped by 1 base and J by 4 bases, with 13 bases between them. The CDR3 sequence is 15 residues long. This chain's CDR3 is CASSEWAGQSYGYTF. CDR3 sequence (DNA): TGTGCCAGCAGTGAATGGGCAGGGCAAAGCTATGGCTACACCTTC.

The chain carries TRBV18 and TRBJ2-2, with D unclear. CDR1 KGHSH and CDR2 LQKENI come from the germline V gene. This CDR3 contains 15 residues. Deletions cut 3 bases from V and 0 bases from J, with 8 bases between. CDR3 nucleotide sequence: TGTGCCAGCTCACCCCCTCAGTCGAACACCGGGGAGCTGTTTTTT. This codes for CASSPPQSNTGELFF.

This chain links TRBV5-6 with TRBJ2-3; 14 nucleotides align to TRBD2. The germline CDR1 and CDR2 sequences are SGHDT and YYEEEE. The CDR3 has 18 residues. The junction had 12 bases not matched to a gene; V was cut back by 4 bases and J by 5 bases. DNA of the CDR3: TGTGCCAGCAGCCTAGATCCGGGACTAGCGGGAGTACGAGATACGCAGTATTTT. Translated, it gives CASSLDPGLAGVRDTQYF.

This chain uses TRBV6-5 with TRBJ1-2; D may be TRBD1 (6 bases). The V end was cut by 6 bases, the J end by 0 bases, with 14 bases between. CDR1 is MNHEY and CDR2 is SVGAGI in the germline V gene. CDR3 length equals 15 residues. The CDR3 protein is CASRGSGQSNYGYTF. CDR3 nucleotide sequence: TGTGCCAGCAGGGGGTCTGGACAGTCTAACTATGGCTACACCTTC.

The CDR3 sequence: CASRGTGKSGELFF. The CDR3 region has the DNA TGTGCCAGTAGGGGGACAGGGAAGTCCGGGGAGCTGTTTTTT. This chain links TRBV7-3 with TRBJ2-2; 9 nucleotides align to TRBD1. CDR1 is SGHTA and CDR2 is FQGTGA in the germline V gene. CDR3 length: 14 amino acids. V trimming: 9 bases; J trimming: 6 bases; junction bases outside the gene matches: 8. The full variable domain, rest sourced from reference TRBV7-3 and TRBJ2-2, is GAGVSQTPSNKVTEKGKYVELRCDPISGHTALYWYRQSLGQGPEFLIYFQGTGAADDSGLPNDRFFAVRPEGSVSTLKIQRTERGDSAVYLCASRGTGKSGELFFGEGSRLTVL.

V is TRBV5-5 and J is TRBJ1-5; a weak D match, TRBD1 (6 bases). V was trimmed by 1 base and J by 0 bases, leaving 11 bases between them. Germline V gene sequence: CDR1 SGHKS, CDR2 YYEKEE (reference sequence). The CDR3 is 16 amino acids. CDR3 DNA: TGTGCCAGCAGCTTGCAAGGGGGGGATAGCAATCAGCCCCAGCATTTT. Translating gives CASSLQGGDSNQPQHF. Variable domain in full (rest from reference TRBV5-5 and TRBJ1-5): DAGVTQSPTHLIKTRGQQVTLRCSPISGHKSVSWYQQVLGQGPQFIFQYYEKEERGRGNFPDRFSARQFPNYSSELNVNALLLGDSALYLCASSLQGGDSNQPQHFGDGTRLSIL.

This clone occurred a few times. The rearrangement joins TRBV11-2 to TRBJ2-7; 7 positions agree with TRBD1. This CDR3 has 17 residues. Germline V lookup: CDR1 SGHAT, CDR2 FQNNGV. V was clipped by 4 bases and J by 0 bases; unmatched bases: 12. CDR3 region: CASSSGNDRASSYEQYF. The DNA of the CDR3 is TGTGCCAGCAGCTCTGGAAATGACAGGGCAAGCTCCTACGAGCAGTACTTC.

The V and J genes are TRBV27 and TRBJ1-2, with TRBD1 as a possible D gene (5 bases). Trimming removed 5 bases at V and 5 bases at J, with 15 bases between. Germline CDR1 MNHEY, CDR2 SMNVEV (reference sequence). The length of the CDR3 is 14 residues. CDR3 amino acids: CASSPAGEGYGYTF. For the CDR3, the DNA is TGTGCCAGCAGTCCCGCGGGGGAGGGGTATGGCTACACCTTC.

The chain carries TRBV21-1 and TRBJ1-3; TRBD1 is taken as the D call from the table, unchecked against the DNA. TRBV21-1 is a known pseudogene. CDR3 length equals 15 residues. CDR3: CASSNPGQGLGTIYF. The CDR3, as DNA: TGTGCCAGCAGCAACCCCGGACAGGGCCTAGGGACCATATATTTT.

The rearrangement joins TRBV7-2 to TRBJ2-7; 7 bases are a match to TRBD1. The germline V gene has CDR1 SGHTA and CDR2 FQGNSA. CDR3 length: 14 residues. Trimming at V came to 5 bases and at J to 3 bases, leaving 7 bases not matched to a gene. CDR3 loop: CASSLPRQGYEQYF. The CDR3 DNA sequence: TGTGCCAGCAGCCTCCCGAGACAGGGCTACGAGCAGTACTTC.

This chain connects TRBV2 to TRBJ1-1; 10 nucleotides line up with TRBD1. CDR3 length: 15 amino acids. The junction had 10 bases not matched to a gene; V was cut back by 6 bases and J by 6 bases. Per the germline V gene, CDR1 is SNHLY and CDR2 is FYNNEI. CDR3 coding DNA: TGTGCCAGCAGACCCGACCGACAGGGGGCTTCTGAAGCTTTCTTT. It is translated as CASRPDRQGASEAFF.

Here the CDR3 DNA reads TGTGCCAGCAGTGAACTCACAGGGGGCGGTCAGCCCCAGCATTTT. Encoded protein: CASSELTGGGQPQHF. The chain recombines TRBV6-1 with TRBJ1-5; 9 nucleotides agree with TRBD1. V lost 2 bases to trimming and J lost 6 bases; unmatched junction nucleotides: 5. In germline, CDR1 is MNHNS, CDR2 SASEGT. This CDR3 has 15 amino acids.

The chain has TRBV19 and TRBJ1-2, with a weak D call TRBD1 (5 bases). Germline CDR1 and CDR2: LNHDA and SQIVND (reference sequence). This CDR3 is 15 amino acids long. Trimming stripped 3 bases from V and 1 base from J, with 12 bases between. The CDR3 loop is CASSMLQQGNYGYTF. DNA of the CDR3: TGTGCCAGTAGTATGCTCCAGCAGGGTAACTATGGCTACACCTTC.

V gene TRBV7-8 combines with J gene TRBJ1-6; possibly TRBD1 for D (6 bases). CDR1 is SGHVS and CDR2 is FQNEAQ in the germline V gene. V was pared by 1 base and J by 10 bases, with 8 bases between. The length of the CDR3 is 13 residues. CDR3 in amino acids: CASSLDGGSPLHF. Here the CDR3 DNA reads TGTGCCAGCAGCTTAGATGGGGGCTCACCCCTCCACTTT.

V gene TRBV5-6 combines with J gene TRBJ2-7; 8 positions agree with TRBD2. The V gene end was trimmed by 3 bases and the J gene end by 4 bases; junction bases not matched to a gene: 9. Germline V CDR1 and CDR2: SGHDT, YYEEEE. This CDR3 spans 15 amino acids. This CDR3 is CASSYGGEAGYEQYF. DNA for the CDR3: TGTGCCAGCAGCTACGGGGGGGAAGCGGGATACGAGCAGTACTTC.

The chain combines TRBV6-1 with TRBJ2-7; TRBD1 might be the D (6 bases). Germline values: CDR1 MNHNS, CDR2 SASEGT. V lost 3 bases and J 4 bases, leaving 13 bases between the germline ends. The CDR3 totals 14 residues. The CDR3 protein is CASSERRTAYEQYF. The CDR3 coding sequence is TGTGCCAGCAGTGAGCGACGGACAGCTTACGAGCAGTACTTC.

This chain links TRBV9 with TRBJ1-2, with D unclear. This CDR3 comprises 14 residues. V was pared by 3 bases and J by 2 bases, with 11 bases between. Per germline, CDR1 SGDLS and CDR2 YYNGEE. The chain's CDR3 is CASSGPRANYGYTF. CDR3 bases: TGTGCCAGCAGCGGCCCTAGAGCCAACTATGGCTACACCTTC.

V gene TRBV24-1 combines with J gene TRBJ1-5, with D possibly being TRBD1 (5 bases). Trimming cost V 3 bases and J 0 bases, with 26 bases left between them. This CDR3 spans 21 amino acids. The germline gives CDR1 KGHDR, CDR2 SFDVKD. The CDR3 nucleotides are TGTGCCACCAGTGATCGATCGGGACTCCCCGTAGGAGCCTATAGCAATCAGCCCCAGCATTTT. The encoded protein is CATSDRSGLPVGAYSNQPQHF.

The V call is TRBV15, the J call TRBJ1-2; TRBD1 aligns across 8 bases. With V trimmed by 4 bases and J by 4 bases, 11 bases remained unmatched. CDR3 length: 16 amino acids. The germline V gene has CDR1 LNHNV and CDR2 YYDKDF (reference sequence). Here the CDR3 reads CATSKEIQGASYGYTF. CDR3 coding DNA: TGTGCCACCAGCAAAGAGATTCAGGGGGCGAGCTATGGCTACACCTTC.

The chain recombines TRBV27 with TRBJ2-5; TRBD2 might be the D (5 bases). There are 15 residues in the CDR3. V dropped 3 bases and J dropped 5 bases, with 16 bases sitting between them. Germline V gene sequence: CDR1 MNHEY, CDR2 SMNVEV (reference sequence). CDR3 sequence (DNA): TGTGCCAGCAGTTTGTACGGGGTAGGCGGGGAGACCCAGTACTTC. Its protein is CASSLYGVGGETQYF.

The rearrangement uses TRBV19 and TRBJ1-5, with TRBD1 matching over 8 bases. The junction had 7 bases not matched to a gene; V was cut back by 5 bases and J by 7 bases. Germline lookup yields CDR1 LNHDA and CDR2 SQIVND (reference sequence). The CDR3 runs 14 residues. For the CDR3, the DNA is TGTGCCAGTAGTCTTCAGGGGGCATTACAGCCCCAGCATTTT. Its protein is CASSLQGALQPQHF.

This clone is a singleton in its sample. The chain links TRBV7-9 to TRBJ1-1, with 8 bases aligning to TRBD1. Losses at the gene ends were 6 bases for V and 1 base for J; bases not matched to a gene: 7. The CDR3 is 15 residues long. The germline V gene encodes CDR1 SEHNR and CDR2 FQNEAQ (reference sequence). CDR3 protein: CASSPSGQGNTEAFF. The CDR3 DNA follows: TGTGCCAGCAGTCCTAGCGGACAGGGGAACACTGAAGCTTTCTTT.

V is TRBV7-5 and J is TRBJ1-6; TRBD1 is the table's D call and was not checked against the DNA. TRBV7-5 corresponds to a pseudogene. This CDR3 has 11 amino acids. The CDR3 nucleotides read TGTGCCAGAAGCGGGGCCCAACCCCTCCACTTT. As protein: CARSGAQPLHF.